The 15 T cell receptor beta chains presented below share a single source sample, sequenced in a study of T cell responses to AZD1222 COVID-19 vaccine. Sequencing used immunoSEQ multiplex PCR; TCRdb keeps in-frame clones, though not all of them. The sample records about 150,000 clones, approximately 89% being singletons. The sample was peripheral blood, taken 28 days after the second AZD1222 dose. All receptors come from an adult who received the AZD1222 COVID-19 vaccine.

This clone showed up just once. The gene calls are TRBV3-1 (or the pseudogene TRBV3-2) and TRBJ2-1; D possibly matches TRBD1 or TRBD2 (5 bases each). Germline lookup yields CDR1 LGHDT and CDR2 YNNKEL (reference sequence). The CDR3 contains 15 residues. The germline V and J ends were trimmed by 0 bases and 7 bases, with 13 bases remaining between them. Here the CDR3 DNA reads TGTGCCAGCAGCCAAGAGGGACGCCTCCCTAATGAGCAGTTCTTC. It is translated as CASSQEGRLPNEQFF.

V usage is TRBV2 and J usage is TRBJ1-4; possibly TRBD1 for D (5 bases). Trimming removed 7 bases from V and 8 bases from J, with 14 bases in between. The germline gives CDR1 SNHLY, CDR2 FYNNEI. There are 13 residues in the CDR3. The CDR3 DNA reads TGTGCCAGCATGGGCAGGGTTAAGGAAAAACTGTTTTTT. Its translation is CASMGRVKEKLFF.

The CDR3 spells CATSRALQGMNQPQHF. The CDR3 DNA reads TGTGCCACCAGCAGAGCTCTTCAGGGGATGAATCAGCCCCAGCATTTT. The chain is built from TRBV15 and TRBJ1-5, with D possibly TRBD1 on 6 matching bases. V shed 1 base and J shed 4 bases, with 14 bases lying between them. Germline lookup yields CDR1 LNHNV and CDR2 YYDKDF (reference sequence). The CDR3 runs to 16 residues.

This chain connects TRBV6-4 to TRBJ1-5, with D unclear. CDR3 length: 15 amino acids. The V gene lost 10 bases and the J gene lost 7 bases, with 23 bases spanning the gap. CDR1 MRHNA and CDR2 SNTAGT come from the germline V gene. CDR3 residues: CATARASWLEQPQHF. DNA of the CDR3: TGTGCCACCGCAAGGGCCTCTTGGCTTGAGCAGCCCCAGCATTTT.

Details on this clone: Other DNA sequences from this sample encode an identical CDR3 as well. The rearrangement links TRBV9 to TRBJ2-6; D call uncertain. This CDR3 comprises 15 residues. CDR1 and CDR2 from the germline V gene are SGDLS and YYNGEE. Trimming removed 0 bases from V and 0 bases from J, with 4 bases in between. CDR3 region: CASSVAGSGANVLTF. The CDR3 DNA is TGTGCCAGCAGCGTAGCGGGCTCTGGGGCCAACGTCCTGACTTTC.

The gene calls are TRBV7-9 and TRBJ2-7; no clear D. Germline V gives CDR1 SEHNR, CDR2 FQNEAQ (reference sequence). The CDR3 extends over 14 amino acids. The V end was cut by 0 bases, the J end by 6 bases, with 12 bases between. DNA of the CDR3: TGTGCCAGCAGCTTAGCGACCGGTCCTGCCGAGCAGTACTTC. Its translation: CASSLATGPAEQYF.

The V call is TRBV28, the J call TRBJ2-7; 7 positions agree with TRBD1. CDR3 length: 13 residues. Germline CDR1 reads MDHEN; CDR2 reads SYDVKM. The V and J ends lost 7 bases and 1 base, in that order; junction bases with no gene match: 4. The CDR3 region is CASTKTGSYEQYF. CDR3 nucleotides: TGTGCCAGCACCAAGACAGGGTCCTACGAGCAGTACTTC.

The rearrangement uses TRBV18 and TRBJ1-6; D unresolved. The CDR3 loop spans 17 amino acids. Germline V lookup: CDR1 KGHSH, CDR2 LQKENI. V lost 0 bases to trimming and J lost 4 bases, with 13 bases between them. The CDR3 spells CASSPPRAELYNSPLHF. The CDR3 region has the DNA TGTGCCAGCTCACCACCGAGGGCAGAGCTTTATAATTCACCCCTCCACTTT.

The V and J genes are TRBV2 and TRBJ1-2; 7 nucleotides agree with TRBD1. CDR3 length: 13 amino acids. The V and J ends lost 7 bases and 5 bases, in that order; junction bases with no gene match: 7. CDR1 SNHLY and CDR2 FYNNEI come from the germline V gene. Written as DNA, the CDR3 is TGTGCCAGCACCCGGACAGGAACGTATGGCTACACCTTC. Translated: CASTRTGTYGYTF.

This clone came up a few times. This chain uses TRBV12-1 with TRBJ2-2; the D segment call TRBD2 is taken from the table without a DNA check. TRBV12-1 is a pseudogene locus. The CDR3 sequence is 16 residues long. This chain's CDR3 is CASSRTSGPLTGELFF. The CDR3 region has the DNA TGTGCCAGCAGTAGAACTAGCGGGCCTTTGACCGGGGAGCTGTTTTTT.

The chain employs TRBV7-3 and TRBJ2-3, with D uncertain. Germline values: CDR1 SGHTA, CDR2 FQGTGA. The CDR3 extends over 12 amino acids. With 8 bases removed from V and 0 bases from J, the gap between germline ends came to 6 bases. The CDR3: CASSASTDTQYF. DNA for the CDR3: TGTGCCAGCTCGGCGAGCACAGATACGCAGTATTTT.

The chain carries TRBV6-6 and TRBJ2-7; TRBD2 is a possible D gene (5 bases). The germline CDR1 and CDR2 sequences are MNHNY and SVGAGI (reference sequence). The CDR3 consists of 13 residues. Trimming removed 6 bases at V and 1 base at J, with 10 bases between. CDR3 bases: TGTGCCAGCAGCCGGGATGATTCCTACGAGCAGTACTTC. As protein: CASSRDDSYEQYF.

V usage is TRBV6-4 and J usage is TRBJ2-1, with TRBD2 matching over 7 bases. Losses at the gene ends were 4 bases for V and 9 bases for J; bases not matched to a gene: 0. This CDR3 contains 11 residues. Germline V gives CDR1 MRHNA, CDR2 SNTAGT. The CDR3, as DNA: TGTGCCAGCAGTGGGGGGGGTGAGCAGTTCTTC. Protein: CASSGGGEQFF.

The chain recombines TRBV4-3 with TRBJ2-1; D gene ambiguous. This CDR3 contains 15 residues. Per the germline V gene, CDR1 is LGHNA and CDR2 is YSLEER. With 4 bases removed from V and 0 bases from J, the gap between germline ends came to 10 bases. DNA for the CDR3: TGCGCCAGCAGCCTTGTTAGGGACTCCTACAATGAGCAGTTCTTC. Translated: CASSLVRDSYNEQFF.

The CDR3, as DNA: TGTGCCAGCAGCTCCGGGACAGGGTTTTCACCCCTCCACTTT. This encodes CASSSGTGFSPLHF. The chain couples TRBV3-1 (or the pseudogene TRBV3-2) to TRBJ1-6, with 9 positions matching TRBD1. CDR3 length: 14 residues. Germline CDR1 reads LGHDT; CDR2 reads YNNKEL (reference sequence). Unmatched junction bases numbered 5, after V lost 5 bases and J lost 9 bases.